This TCR beta chain was identified in a study of blood T cell repertoires in COVID-19. TCRdb's copy holds only in-frame clones and misses some; the assay was immunoSEQ multiplex PCR. The sample contains roughly 200,000 clones, about four fifths of which appear only once. Germline V gene sequence: CDR1 MGHDK, CDR2 SYGVNS. The trim removed 1 base at V and 0 bases at J, leaving 10 bases unmatched. CDR3 length equals 18 residues. Sequencing was carried out using peripheral blood. The chain is built from TRBV25-1 and TRBJ2-7, with TRBD2 identical over 9 bases. This receptor was identified in a man aged 50 to 60 with active or convalescent COVID-19. The CDR3 nucleotides read TGTGCCAGCAGTGAATTTGGCAGCGGGGGGAAAAGCTCCTACGAGCAGTACTTC. Protein: CASSEFGSGGKSSYEQYF.